This TCR beta chain was observed in a study of cytomegalovirus exposure and HLA in healthy donors. Broader study findings: A further, later analysis showed that HLA-associated TCR beta chains (compared with equally common others) were more clonally expanded.

Notes on this clone: The target antigen is unknown.

The PCR used 60 Vbeta and 13 Jbeta primers. Method: immunoSEQ multiplex PCR; TCRdb's copy keeps in-frame clones and lacks some. The top ten hold under 2% of the sample, which has approximately 100,000 clones, about four fifths seen once. The CDR3 contains 14 residues. Germline lookup yields CDR1 SEHNR and CDR2 FQNEAQ (reference sequence). The V end lost 6 bases, the J end lost 4 bases, and 15 bases lay between the germline ends. The gene calls are TRBV7-9 and TRBJ2-5; possibly TRBD2 for D (5 bases). What was sequenced was PBMCs. This TCR derives from a woman in her 40s in good health and CMV-seronegative. The CDR3 loop is CASSFAQLGETQYF. Here the CDR3 DNA reads TGTGCCAGCAGTTTCGCCCAACTAGGAGAGACCCAGTACTTC.